A single TCR beta chain is shown here with its context. Germline V gives CDR1 MDHEN, CDR2 SYDVKM. This CDR3 has 15 amino acids. The germline V and J ends were trimmed by 3 bases and 1 base, with 11 bases remaining between them. The data stem from a study of T cells in Graves' hyperthyroidism and ophthalmopathy. Amplified TCR beta CDR3 regions derived from RNA transcripts. The HTBI primer set was used in a first-round RT-PCR of the TCR CDR3. TCRdb itself ran the multiplex PCR reads through MiXCR, one entry per CDR3 protein. Among some 300,000 distinct CDR3 sequences listed, roughly 17% were seen once. The material sequenced was blood. The clonotype originates from a young man with Graves' hyperthyroidism. The V and J genes are TRBV28 and TRBJ2-3; D unclear. CDR3 nucleotides: TGTGCCAGCAGTTTTCGCCTTGCCGGCACAGATACGCAGTATTTT. It translates to CASSFRLAGTDTQYF. Based on the CDR3 plus reference TRBV28 and TRBJ2-3, the full variable domain is DVKVTQSSRYLVKRTGEKVFLECVQDMDHENMFWYRQDPGLGLRLIYFSYDVKMKEKGDIPEGYSVSREKKERFSLILESASTNQTSMYLCASSFRLAGTDTQYFGPGTRLTVL.